Listed here are 22 T cell receptor beta chains from one sample, sequenced in a study of control samples from healthy donors and cancer patients. Sequenced by immunoSEQ multiplex PCR; TCRdb stores in-frame clones only, minus some. The table has 170,000 or so clones, almost 90% seen once. The sample comprised blood. The receptor set was obtained from a woman aged 50 to 60 in good health.

This clone was detected once. The gene calls are TRBV7-8 and TRBJ1-2; D is undetermined. The CDR3 is 14 amino acids. V lost 1 base to trimming and J lost 7 bases, with 13 bases between them. Germline V gene sequence: CDR1 SGHVS, CDR2 FQNEAQ. The CDR3 here is CASSLDRRGSGYTF. The DNA of the CDR3 is TGTGCCAGCAGCTTAGATCGTCGAGGGAGTGGCTACACCTTC.

Here the CDR3 DNA reads TGTGCCTGGGAGGGAACAGGGGGCGTTGGAAACACCATATATTTT. It codes for CAWEGTGGVGNTIYF. This chain joins TRBV30 and TRBJ1-3; 9 bases match TRBD1. With 5 bases clipped from V and 3 bases from J, the junction kept 8 bases outside the gene matches. CDR3 length: 15 amino acids. From germline, CDR1 is GTSNPN and CDR2 SVGIG (reference sequence).

The V and J genes are TRBV4-2 and TRBJ2-1; TRBD1 matches at 8 bases. In germline, CDR1 is LGHNA, CDR2 YNFKEQ. The ends lost 0 bases at V and 3 bases at J; junction bases unmatched: 4. This CDR3 is 16 amino acids long. The CDR3 spells CASSQDLGQGYNEQFF. The CDR3 bases are TGTGCCAGCAGCCAAGATCTCGGACAGGGCTACAATGAGCAGTTCTTC.

This clone was observed a single time. This chain links TRBV6-6 with TRBJ1-3; D might be TRBD1 (6 bases). This CDR3 spans 17 amino acids. V was cut by 5 bases and J by 0 bases, with 17 bases left in between. CDR1 MNHNY and CDR2 SVGAGI come from the germline V gene (reference sequence). DNA for the CDR3: TGTGCCAGCAGTCCGCTGATAGGACAGATCTCTGGAAACACCATATATTTT. This translates into CASSPLIGQISGNTIYF.

CDR3 loop: CATRQGSQPQHF. For the CDR3, the DNA is TGTGCCACCCGACAGGGTAGCCAGCCCCAGCATTTT. The V and J genes are TRBV6-5 and TRBJ1-5; TRBD1 agrees at 7 bases. V dropped 10 bases and J dropped 7; count of bases not matched to a gene: 7. This CDR3 region has 12 residues. Per germline, CDR1 MNHEY and CDR2 SVGAGI.

The V and J genes are TRBV28 and TRBJ1-3, with D perhaps TRBD1 (5 bases). Germline CDR1 and CDR2: MDHEN and SYDVKM. The CDR3 extends over 18 amino acids. V lost 3 bases and J lost 4, with 22 bases in between. The CDR3 sequence: CASSFYPWTSPGGNTIYF. Written as DNA, the CDR3 is TGTGCCAGCAGTTTTTACCCATGGACATCCCCGGGGGGAAACACCATATATTTT. The full variable domain, completed using reference TRBV28 and TRBJ1-3, is DVKVTQSSRYLVKRTGEKVFLECVQDMDHENMFWYRQDPGLGLRLIYFSYDVKMKEKGDIPEGYSVSREKKERFSLILESASTNQTSMYLCASSFYPWTSPGGNTIYFGEGSWLTVV.

The chain combines TRBV7-9 with TRBJ1-4; the D is unclear. The CDR3 extends over 14 amino acids. CDR1 is SEHNR and CDR2 is FQNEAQ in the germline V gene (reference sequence). V dropped 7 bases and J dropped 1 base, with 10 bases sitting between them. CDR3 loop: CASTLRGTNEKLFF. CDR3 DNA sequence: TGTGCCAGCACCCTTCGGGGAACTAATGAAAAACTGTTTTTT.

This rearrangement joins TRBV11-2 to TRBJ1-1; D not certain. The length of the CDR3 is 13 residues. V lost 0 bases to trimming and J lost 4 bases, with 6 bases between them. Germline V lookup: CDR1 SGHAT, CDR2 FQNNGV. The CDR3 sequence is CASSLEQITEAFF. The CDR3 DNA follows: TGTGCCAGCAGCTTAGAACAGATCACTGAAGCTTTCTTT. Drawing the rest from reference TRBV11-2 and TRBJ1-1, the complete variable domain is EAGVAQSPRYKIIEKRQSVAFWCNPISGHATLYWYQQILGQGPKLLIQFQNNGVVDDSQLPKDRFSAERLKGVDSTLKIQPAKLEDSAVYLCASSLEQITEAFFGQGTRLTVV.

The CDR3 spells CASSIALAGGNEQFF. The CDR3 DNA follows: TGTGCCAGTAGTATCGCCCTAGCGGGAGGCAATGAGCAGTTCTTC. The chain links TRBV19 to TRBJ2-1, with TRBD2 matching over 11 bases. CDR3 length equals 15 residues. Germline V gene lookup returns CDR1 LNHDA and CDR2 SQIVND (reference sequence). J lost 6 bases, V lost 3 bases, and 4 bases had no gene match.

This clone was seen more than once but under ten times. The V gene is TRBV5-1, the J gene TRBJ2-1, with 9 nucleotides matching TRBD2. This CDR3 spans 15 amino acids. The junction had 7 bases not matched to a gene; V was cut back by 9 bases and J by 0 bases. The germline V gene has CDR1 SGHRS and CDR2 YFSETQ. The CDR3 DNA follows: TGCGCCACCCGGGAAGCGGGGGGCTCCTACAATGAGCAGTTCTTC. Protein sequence: CATREAGGSYNEQFF.

V is TRBV29-1 and J is TRBJ1-5, with 9 bases identical to TRBD1. V was pared by 5 bases and J by 2 bases, with 1 base of the junction left unmatched. Germline CDR1 and CDR2: SQVTM and ANQGSEA. This CDR3 contains 13 residues. The CDR3 is CSVTGGGNQPQHF. CDR3 bases: TGCAGCGTTACAGGGGGCGGCAATCAGCCCCAGCATTTT.

The CDR3 nucleotides read TGTGCCAGCAGTTCCCGTGGCTCCTACAATGAGCAGTTCTTC. This encodes CASSSRGSYNEQFF. The chain links TRBV11-3 to TRBJ2-1; D unclear. Trimming stripped 6 bases from V and 0 bases from J, with 9 bases between. This CDR3 spans 14 amino acids. Per germline, CDR1 SGHNT and CDR2 YENEEA.

The sample holds a few counts of this clone. The rearrangement joins TRBV3-1 (or the pseudogene TRBV3-2) to TRBJ1-2; a weak D match, TRBD1 (5 bases). Germline CDR1 is LGHDT and CDR2 is YNNKEL (reference sequence). V was shortened by 4 bases and J by 2 bases, with 8 bases between the two germline ends. This CDR3 region has 13 residues. The CDR3 spells CASSLGTNYGYTF. The CDR3 nucleotides read TGTGCCAGCAGCCTTGGGACCAACTATGGCTACACCTTC.

The chain couples TRBV19 to TRBJ1-3, with TRBD1 matching over 9 bases. CDR3 length: 14 amino acids. Germline V gene lookup returns CDR1 LNHDA and CDR2 SQIVND (reference sequence). With V trimmed by 6 bases and J by 4 bases, 4 bases remained unmatched. Here the CDR3 reads CASRDRGTGNTIYF. DNA of the CDR3: TGTGCCAGTAGGGACAGGGGAACAGGAAACACCATATATTTT.

The CDR3 DNA follows: TGTGCCAGCAGCCTTCCCGGGACCCACTCTGGAAACACCATATATTTT. This encodes CASSLPGTHSGNTIYF. This rearrangement joins TRBV5-4 to TRBJ1-3; weak D call: TRBD1 (5 bases). The ends were cut back, 4 bases at V and 0 bases at J, with 14 bases in the middle. The CDR3 contains 16 residues. Germline V CDR1 and CDR2: SGHNT, YYREEE (reference sequence).

The chain links TRBV5-5 to TRBJ2-1; D uncertain. From germline, CDR1 is SGHKS and CDR2 YYEKEE (reference sequence). V lost 2 bases and J lost 7, with 10 bases in between. This CDR3 has 13 residues. The CDR3 DNA sequence: TGTGCCAGCAGCTTCGGTCCTAAGAATGAGCAGTTCTTC. This codes for CASSFGPKNEQFF.

The chain links TRBV28 to TRBJ1-5; 7 bases align to TRBD1. CDR3 length equals 16 residues. Germline V lookup: CDR1 MDHEN, CDR2 SYDVKM. V lost 5 bases to trimming and J lost 2 bases; unmatched junction nucleotides: 9. CDR3 loop: CASSPIQGFGNQPQHF. The CDR3 coding sequence is TGTGCCAGCAGTCCAATACAGGGGTTCGGCAATCAGCCCCAGCATTTT.

The V and J genes are TRBV7-8 and TRBJ2-2; D is ambiguous. The V end was cut by 6 bases, the J end by 0 bases, with 14 bases between. The CDR3 loop spans 16 amino acids. The germline V gene has CDR1 SGHVS and CDR2 FQNEAQ. CDR3 protein: CASSRYAETNTGELFF. The CDR3 DNA reads as TGTGCCAGCAGTCGGTACGCGGAAACGAACACCGGGGAGCTGTTTTTT.

There are many counts of this clone. The rearrangement links TRBV4-1 to TRBJ1-5; TRBD1 matches 7 bases. Germline CDR1 reads MGHRA; CDR2 reads YSYEKL. J gave up 3 bases and V 0 bases, and 5 bases lay outside the gene matches. This CDR3 comprises 16 residues. The CDR3 region has the DNA TGCGCCAGCAGCCAAGATCCGGGACAGTTCAATCAGCCCCAGCATTTT. Translated, it gives CASSQDPGQFNQPQHF.

The chain carries TRBV11-2 and TRBJ1-6; D is possibly TRBD1 (6 bases). Germline V gene sequence: CDR1 SGHAT, CDR2 FQNNGV. The CDR3 sequence is 14 residues long. V was cut by 3 bases and J by 7 bases, with 10 bases left in between. CDR3 in amino acids: CASSFDQGNSPLHF. The CDR3 DNA sequence: TGTGCCAGCAGCTTTGATCAGGGGAATTCACCCCTCCACTTT.

The gene calls are TRBV30 and TRBJ1-2; no definite D call. V shed 3 bases and J shed 3 bases, with 14 bases lying between them. CDR1 is GTSNPN, CDR2 SVGIG, per germline (reference sequence). This CDR3 contains 14 residues. In nucleotides, the CDR3 is TGTGCCTGGAGAGGACGAGGTCGTGACTATGGCTACACCTTC. This sequence encodes CAWRGRGRDYGYTF.

The V gene is TRBV28, the J gene TRBJ2-7; no clear D. CDR3 length equals 12 residues. Trimming took 1 base from V and 5 from J, leaving 6 bases between them. Germline loops: CDR1 MDHEN, CDR2 SYDVKM. CDR3 amino acids: CASSLYGDEQYF. DNA for the CDR3: TGTGCCAGCAGTTTATATGGGGACGAGCAGTACTTC.